Listed here is a single T cell receptor beta chain. Antigen unknown. This specimen belongs to a study of cytomegalovirus exposure and HLA in healthy donors. Trimming removed 2 bases at V and 2 bases at J, with 15 bases between. Per germline, CDR1 SGHDT and CDR2 YYEEEE. This CDR3 has 16 residues. Researchers ran the PCR with 60 Vbeta and 13 Jbeta primers. In the original analysis: In a later analysis, the count reached roughly 80 million unique TCR beta chains, with 10 million to 14 million shared. The repertoire was sequenced with immunoSEQ multiplex PCR; TCRdb's copy has only in-frame clones and lacks some. V and J calls and clone size come straight from that table; D and trimming were deduced from the DNA. The repertoire holds roughly 190,000 clones, with almost 80% as singletons. Study results and caveats: There were 150 to 200 TCR beta chains listed as cytomegalovirus-associated. Published work reported that the classifier diagnosed cytomegalovirus status with high specificity and sensitivity. As a later analysis showed, a missense DCLRE1C variant was linked to trimming of TCR beta V- and J-genes.

The genes are TRBV5-6 and TRBJ2-3; D is unresolved. The origin of this receptor is a woman younger than 35 in good health and CMV-seronegative. Specimen: PBMCs. The CDR3 spells CASSFSLAQFTDTQYF. The CDR3 region has the DNA TGTGCCAGCAGCTTTTCCCTCGCGCAATTCACAGATACGCAGTATTTT.